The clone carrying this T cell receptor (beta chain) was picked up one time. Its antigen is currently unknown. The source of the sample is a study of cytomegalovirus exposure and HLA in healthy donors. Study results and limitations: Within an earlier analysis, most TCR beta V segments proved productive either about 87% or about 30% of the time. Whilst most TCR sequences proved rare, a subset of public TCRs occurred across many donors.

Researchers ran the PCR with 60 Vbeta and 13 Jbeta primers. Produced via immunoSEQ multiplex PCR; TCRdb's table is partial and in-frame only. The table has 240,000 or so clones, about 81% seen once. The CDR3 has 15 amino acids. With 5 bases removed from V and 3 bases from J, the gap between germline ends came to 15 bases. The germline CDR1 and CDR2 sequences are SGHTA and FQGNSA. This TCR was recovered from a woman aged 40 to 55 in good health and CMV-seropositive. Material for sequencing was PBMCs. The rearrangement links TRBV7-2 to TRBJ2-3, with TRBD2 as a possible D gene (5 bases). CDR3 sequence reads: CASSPSPGETDTQYF. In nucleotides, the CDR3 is TGTGCCAGCAGCCCCTCTCCCGGGGAAACAGATACGCAGTATTTT.